These 29 T cell receptor beta chains came from one sample sequenced in a study of early T cells in non-severe SARS-CoV-2 infection. TCRdb reprocessed the 5' RACE reads via MiXCR and lists one record per CDR3 protein. The table shows tens of thousands of distinct CDR3 sequences, with less than 7% occurring only once. Sequenced material: whole blood, taken at baseline. All receptors derive from an adult who was a healthcare worker with PCR-confirmed SARS-CoV-2 infection or an uninfected control (not recorded which).

In this sample, this clonotype turned up many times. The chain has TRBV7-6 and TRBJ2-3; D is uncertain. Germline CDR1 SGHVS, CDR2 FNYEAQ. The V and J ends lost 2 bases and 2 bases respectively, with 2 bases between them. The CDR3 loop spans 12 amino acids. The DNA for the CDR3 is TGTGCCAGCAGCTTACCCACAGATACGCAGTATTTT. Protein sequence: CASSLPTDTQYF.

This clonotype was counted a few times. CDR3 nucleotide sequence: TGTGCCAGCAGTGAGGATCCAAATGAAAAACTGTTTTTT. This translates into CASSEDPNEKLFF. The chain joins TRBV2 to TRBJ1-4; unclear D gene. This CDR3 is 13 amino acids long. The germline V and J ends were trimmed by 3 bases and 5 bases, with 7 bases remaining between them. Looked up from germline, CDR1 is SNHLY and CDR2 is FYNNEI.

The chain links TRBV6-1 to TRBJ2-7; maybe TRBD2 (6 bases). The germline V gene encodes CDR1 MNHNS and CDR2 SASEGT. CDR3 length: 15 residues. The ends were cut back, 4 bases at V and 3 bases at J, with 16 bases in the middle. The CDR3 DNA sequence: TGTGCCAGCAGTGGAGGGATCGGGAGTCGCTACGAGCAGTACTTC. It yields the protein CASSGGIGSRYEQYF.

This clonotype was counted ten times or more. This chain connects TRBV5-5 to TRBJ2-7; maybe TRBD1 (6 bases). This CDR3 spans 15 amino acids. Per the germline V gene, CDR1 is SGHKS and CDR2 is YYEKEE (reference sequence). With 2 bases removed from V and 3 bases from J, the gap between germline ends came to 15 bases. The CDR3 nucleotides read TGTGCCAGCAGCTTCGGGTTGGACAGAAGCTACGAGCAGTACTTC. It codes for CASSFGLDRSYEQYF.

This clonotype was seen repeatedly, ten times or more. The CDR3 is CASSPNVFLGTSFTETQYF. The CDR3 coding sequence is TGTGCCAGCAGCCCAAACGTCTTTCTCGGGACTAGCTTCACAGAGACCCAGTACTTC. This chain links TRBV7-6 with TRBJ2-5, with 9 bases fitting TRBD2. CDR1 and CDR2 from the germline V gene are SGHVS and FNYEAQ. Trimming took 5 bases from V and 4 from J; bases not matched to a gene: 20. This CDR3 is built from 19 residues. Complete variable domain (other parts from reference TRBV7-6 and TRBJ2-5): GAGVSQSPRYKVTKRGQDVALRCDPISGHVSLYWYRQALGQGPEFLTYFNYEAQQDKSGLPNDRFSAERPEGSISTLTIQRTEQRDSAMYRCASSPNVFLGTSFTETQYFGPGTRLLVL.

This clonotype was detected only a few times. The V gene is TRBV18, the J gene TRBJ2-1; D is possibly TRBD1 (5 bases). The CDR3 extends over 14 amino acids. Germline CDR1 is KGHSH and CDR2 is LQKENI. Trimming stripped 3 bases from V and 3 bases from J, with 9 bases between. In DNA form, the CDR3 reads TGTGCCAGCTCACCGAACAGGAACTACAATGAGCAGTTCTTC. This translates into CASSPNRNYNEQFF.

This clonotype was seen at least ten times. The chain couples TRBV5-6 to TRBJ2-3; D could derive from TRBD1 or TRBD2 (5 bases each). The ends were cut back, 5 bases at V and 5 bases at J, with 9 bases in the middle. From germline, CDR1 is SGHDT and CDR2 YYEEEE. The CDR3 runs 12 residues. DNA for the CDR3: TGTGCCAGCAGTGGGGCGGGAGATACGCAGTATTTT. Translated: CASSGAGDTQYF.

The gene calls are TRBV6-5 and TRBJ2-2; the match to TRBD2 covers 12 bases. The CDR3 length is 17 residues. Trimming took 0 bases from V and 5 from J; bases not matched to a gene: 4. Per the germline V gene, CDR1 is MNHEY and CDR2 is SVGAGI. The CDR3 is CASSYSTSGSKTGELFF. In DNA form, the CDR3 reads TGTGCCAGCAGTTACTCGACTAGCGGGAGTAAGACCGGGGAGCTGTTTTTT.

This clonotype has more than one count but fewer than ten. The CDR3 nucleotides read TGTGCCAGCAGCTTAGGAACCTCCACCGGGGAGCTGTTTTTT. Residues: CASSLGTSTGELFF. The V call is TRBV7-6, the J call TRBJ2-2; D not resolved. The V and J ends lost 1 base and 4 bases respectively, with 7 bases between them. Per the germline V gene, CDR1 is SGHVS and CDR2 is FNYEAQ. The CDR3 spans 14 residues.

There are many counts of this clonotype. The V gene is TRBV19, the J gene TRBJ2-3, with TRBD1 matching 12 bases. Germline CDR1 LNHDA, CDR2 SQIVND (reference sequence). V lost 5 bases, J lost 6 bases, and 9 bases stayed unmatched. This CDR3 comprises 16 residues. The CDR3 DNA reads TGTGCCAGTAGTTTCGGGACAGGGGGCGCCAGGGATACGCAGTATTTT. It encodes CASSFGTGGARDTQYF.

In this sample, this clonotype turned up a few times. The chain couples TRBV29-1 to TRBJ2-7; TRBD1 might be the D (5 bases). Trimming shortened V by 4 bases and J by 2 bases, and 9 bases separated the two germline ends. The CDR3 sequence is 12 residues long. CDR1 SQVTM and CDR2 ANQGSEA come from the germline V gene. The CDR3 sequence is CSVAAGPYEQYF. DNA for the CDR3: TGCAGCGTTGCGGCAGGGCCCTACGAGCAGTACTTC.

The CDR3: CASSLGTGKETQYF. In DNA, the CDR3 is TGTGCCAGCAGCTTAGGCACGGGTAAAGAGACCCAGTACTTC. The chain links TRBV7-6 to TRBJ2-5; D gene uncertain. Germline assignment: CDR1 SGHVS and CDR2 FNYEAQ. V was pared by 1 base and J by 3 bases, with 9 bases between. The length of the CDR3 is 14 residues.

This clonotype was observed many times. The chain is built from TRBV20-1 and TRBJ1-2; D remains ambiguous. The CDR3 is made up of 13 amino acids. The V and J ends lost 3 bases and 3 bases respectively, with 11 bases between them. The germline V gene encodes CDR1 DFQATT and CDR2 SNEGSKA (reference sequence). CDR3: CSARSGMDYGYTF. In DNA form, the CDR3 reads TGCAGTGCTAGGTCTGGGATGGACTATGGCTACACCTTC.

This clonotype was found many times. V gene TRBV4-1 combines with J gene TRBJ2-1; tentatively, D is TRBD1 (6 bases). This CDR3 is 16 amino acids long. V was shortened by 1 base and J by 0 bases, with 10 bases between the two germline ends. The germline CDR1 and CDR2 sequences are MGHRA and YSYEKL. The CDR3 region is CASSQGWGRSYNEQFF. CDR3 DNA sequence: TGCGCCAGCAGCCAAGGTTGGGGGCGCTCCTACAATGAGCAGTTCTTC.

This clonotype was observed at least ten times. The rearrangement joins TRBV14 to TRBJ1-6; no reliable D call. CDR3 length: 16 amino acids. Per the germline V gene, CDR1 is SGHDN and CDR2 is FVKESK. V was cut by 1 base and J by 0 bases, with 7 bases left in between. This CDR3 reads CASSQGKSSYNSPLHF. The CDR3 bases are TGTGCCAGCAGCCAAGGGAAGAGCTCCTATAATTCACCCCTCCACTTT.

Many counts were recorded for this clonotype. This rearrangement joins TRBV9 to TRBJ2-1; TRBD2 agrees at 13 bases. There are 16 residues in the CDR3. V lost 4 bases, J lost 6 bases, and 7 bases stayed unmatched. Per the germline V gene, CDR1 is SGDLS and CDR2 is YYNGEE. The CDR3 coding sequence is TGTGCCAGCAGCCCCCGGGGACTAGCGGGGCCCAATGAGCAGTTCTTC. Residues: CASSPRGLAGPNEQFF.

At least ten counts were recorded for this clonotype. The chain has TRBV7-8 and TRBJ2-7; D is perhaps TRBD2 (6 bases). CDR1 and CDR2 (germline): SGHVS, FQNEAQ. Between the trimmed V and J ends, which lost 3 bases and 5 bases, there was a span of 17 bases. The CDR3 sequence is 15 residues long. The CDR3 loop is CASSLRDLPPHEQYF. Written as DNA, the CDR3 is TGTGCCAGCAGCTTGCGGGACCTCCCCCCCCACGAGCAGTACTTC.

This clonotype was found many times. The chain uses TRBV13 and TRBJ2-2; 9 positions agree with TRBD2. Trimming took 1 base from V and 2 from J; bases not matched to a gene: 5. The length of the CDR3 is 17 residues. The germline gives CDR1 PRHDT, CDR2 FYEKMQ (reference sequence). The CDR3: CASSLEGLALNTGELFF. The CDR3 DNA follows: TGTGCCAGCAGCTTAGAGGGACTAGCTTTAAACACCGGGGAGCTGTTTTTT.

This clonotype was counted many times. This chain joins TRBV7-9 and TRBJ2-7, with 9 positions matching TRBD2. Germline V gives CDR1 SEHNR, CDR2 FQNEAQ (reference sequence). CDR3 length: 14 amino acids. With V trimmed by 2 bases and J by 6 bases, 5 bases remained unmatched. CDR3 sequence (DNA): TGTGCCAGCAGCTTACTAGCGGGAAGGGGCGAGCAGTACTTC. This gives the protein CASSLLAGRGEQYF.

This clonotype was seen repeatedly, ten times or more. The rearrangement uses TRBV28 and TRBJ1-2, with 10 bases fitting TRBD1. The length of the CDR3 is 14 residues. J lost 7 bases, V lost 6 bases, and 8 bases had no gene match. Germline V gene data show CDR1 as MDHEN and CDR2 as SYDVKM. CDR3 coding DNA: TGTGCCAGCAGGCTCCGACAGGGGGCCAGTGGCTACACCTTC. Its protein is CASRLRQGASGYTF.

This clonotype was counted at least ten times. The V call is TRBV11-2, the J call TRBJ2-3, with 12 bases fitting TRBD2. The CDR3 has 17 residues. CDR1 is SGHAT and CDR2 is FQNNGV in the germline V gene. J lost 6 bases, V lost 4 bases, and 11 bases had no gene match. CDR3 nucleotides: TGTGCCAGCAGCTGGGGAGGACTAGCGGGGCTCCTGGATACGCAGTATTTT. Residues: CASSWGGLAGLLDTQYF.

This clonotype was seen at least ten times. The chain is built from TRBV29-1 and TRBJ1-2; D gene ambiguous. CDR1 is SQVTM and CDR2 is ANQGSEA in the germline V gene. The germline V and J ends were trimmed by 6 bases and 8 bases, with 13 bases remaining between them. The CDR3 has 11 residues. The DNA for the CDR3 is TGCAGCGTAGCCTCTATTGAGGGCTACACCTTC. Translated, it gives CSVASIEGYTF. The full variable domain, its missing parts supplied by reference TRBV29-1 and TRBJ1-2, is SAVISQKPSRDICQRGTSLTIQCQVDSQVTMMFWYRQQPGQSLTLIATANQGSEATYESGFVIDKFPISRPNLTFSTLTVSNMSPEDSSIYLCSVASIEGYTFGSGTRLTVV.

The chain recombines TRBV29-1 with TRBJ1-1; D gene ambiguous. CDR1 SQVTM and CDR2 ANQGSEA come from the germline V gene. V dropped 3 bases and J dropped 1 base, with 3 bases sitting between them. The length of the CDR3 is 11 residues. DNA of the CDR3: TGCAGCGTTGATAAGAACACTGAAGCTTTCTTT. Protein product: CSVDKNTEAFF. The full variable domain, with the rest looked up from reference TRBV29-1 and TRBJ1-1, is SAVISQKPSRDICQRGTSLTIQCQVDSQVTMMFWYRQQPGQSLTLIATANQGSEATYESGFVIDKFPISRPNLTFSTLTVSNMSPEDSSIYLCSVDKNTEAFFGQGTRLTVV.

This clonotype turned up a few times. The chain combines TRBV2 with TRBJ2-7; D is possibly TRBD2 (5 bases). In germline, CDR1 is SNHLY, CDR2 FYNNEI. Trimming took 11 bases from V and 9 from J, leaving 11 bases between them. This CDR3 spans 9 amino acids. The CDR3 here is CAVDEGQYF. CDR3 in DNA: TGTGCCGTAGACGAGGGGCAGTACTTC.

The table lists this clonotype with many counts. V is TRBV20-1 and J is TRBJ2-7; 7 nucleotides line up with TRBD1. CDR3 length: 16 residues. Trimming took 0 bases from V and 5 from J; bases not matched to a gene: 13. CDR1 DFQATT and CDR2 SNEGSKA come from the germline V gene (reference sequence). In DNA, the CDR3 is TGCAGTGCTAGAGACCCCAACAGGGGTCGAGTGGACGAGCAGTACTTC. Translating it yields CSARDPNRGRVDEQYF.

This clonotype was counted many times. The rearrangement uses TRBV13 and TRBJ2-7; no reliable D call. Between the trimmed V and J ends, which lost 0 bases and 2 bases, there was a span of 8 bases. CDR1 is PRHDT, CDR2 FYEKMQ, per germline (reference sequence). The length of the CDR3 is 14 residues. The CDR3 region has the DNA TGTGCCAGCAGCTTAGGGAGACGGGCCTACGAGCAGTACTTC. It translates to CASSLGRRAYEQYF.

A remark on this clonotype: This clone may be a read error of a much larger clone one base away. The V call is TRBV6-1, the J call TRBJ2-5; 11 positions agree with TRBD2. There are 15 residues in the CDR3. Germline V gene data show CDR1 as MNHNS and CDR2 as SASEGT. The CDR3 is CASSEVAGGQETRYF. CDR3 DNA: TGTGCCAGCAGTGAAGTAGCGGGGGGGCAAGAGACCCGGTACTTC.

This clonotype was found many times. The chain uses TRBV5-6 and TRBJ2-1; D not resolved. Trimming left V 0 bases short and J 3 bases short, with 10 bases between. The CDR3 contains 15 residues. Germline V gene lookup returns CDR1 SGHDT and CDR2 YYEEEE. CDR3 in DNA: TGTGCCAGCAGCTTGGAAACTGGACGCTACAATGAGCAGTTCTTC. Translated, it gives CASSLETGRYNEQFF.

This clonotype was counted once. The chain uses TRBV7-9 and TRBJ2-3; 8 positions match TRBD1. Germline V lookup: CDR1 SEHNR, CDR2 FQNEAQ (reference sequence). CDR3 length: 15 amino acids. J lost 3 bases, V lost 4 bases, and 6 bases had no gene match. The CDR3 loop is CASSSYRGSTDTQYF. CDR3 DNA sequence: TGTGCCAGCAGCTCCTACAGGGGGTCTACAGATACGCAGTATTTT.